This TCR beta chain was documented in a study of cytomegalovirus exposure and HLA in healthy donors. This table comes from immunoSEQ multiplex PCR, and its TCRdb copy is limited to in-frame clones, with some not included. The sample shows fewer than 350,000 clones, 70% to 90% of them seen only once. CDR1 is MNHEY and CDR2 is SVGAGI in the germline V gene. Trimming at V came to 10 bases and at J to 9 bases, leaving 7 bases not matched to a gene. The CDR3 length is 12 residues. Points on this clone: The target antigen is unknown.

Study results and caveats: Listed as cytomegalovirus-associated were 150 or so TCR beta chains.

The receptor was derived from a woman younger than 35 in good health and CMV-seronegative. The V gene is TRBV6-5, the J gene TRBJ2-2; TRBD2 matches at 8 bases. Sequencing used PBMCs. The CDR3 is CATGTSPRELFF. The CDR3 DNA reads TGTGCCACCGGGACTAGTCCTAGGGAGCTGTTTTTT.